One and the same sample provided the 19 T cell receptor beta chains below, sequenced in a study of T cells in narcolepsy. Assay: immunoSEQ multiplex PCR; the TCRdb copy retains only in-frame clones and omits some. The data contain about 15,000 clones, 85% of them singletons. Material for sequencing was memory (CD45RA-) CD4+ T cells from blood. These receptors came from a human donor in good health.

The chain links TRBV10-1 to TRBJ1-6, with D perhaps matching TRBD1 (5 bases). CDR1 and CDR2 from the germline V gene are WNHNN and SYGVQD (reference sequence). The CDR3 totals 11 residues. V lost 8 bases to trimming and J lost 9 bases, with 8 bases between them. CDR3 amino acids: CASGGSSPLHF. The CDR3 region has the DNA TGCGCCAGCGGGGGGAGTTCACCCCTCCACTTT.

The rearrangement joins TRBV6-6 to TRBJ2-1; D unresolved. The CDR3 loop spans 13 amino acids. The V and J ends lost 8 bases and 0 bases respectively, with 8 bases between them. CDR1 MNHNY and CDR2 SVGAGI come from the germline V gene (reference sequence). In DNA form, the CDR3 reads TGTGCCAGCTGCAGTAGCTCCTACAATGAGCAGTTCTTC. This translates into CASCSSSYNEQFF.

The rearrangement uses TRBV19 and TRBJ1-6; D may be TRBD1 (5 bases). V lost 4 bases, J lost 3 bases, and 7 bases lay in between. The germline gives CDR1 LNHDA, CDR2 SQIVND (reference sequence). There are 14 residues in the CDR3. The CDR3 DNA reads as TGTGCCAGTAGTACCAGGGACTATAATTCACCCCTCCACTTT. Residues: CASSTRDYNSPLHF.

The V call is TRBV6-1, the J call TRBJ2-7; D call uncertain. V gave up 1 base and J gave up 3 bases, with 28 bases separating them. The germline V gene encodes CDR1 MNHNS and CDR2 SASEGT. The CDR3 loop spans 20 amino acids. Written as DNA, the CDR3 is TGTGCCAGCAGTGAAGATCGGGCGAGGTGGGGTTCGGGCGTCTTCTACGAGCAGTACTTC. Translation gives CASSEDRARWGSGVFYEQYF.

The V call is TRBV5-1, the J call TRBJ2-3; D not resolved. This CDR3 contains 15 residues. The V end lost 1 base, the J end lost 2 bases, and 11 bases lay between the germline ends. Germline V gives CDR1 SGHRS, CDR2 YFSETQ. CDR3 coding DNA: TGCGCCAGCAGCTTGAATTTCCGGTCCACAGATACGCAGTATTTT. This translates into CASSLNFRSTDTQYF.

This clone appeared a few times. CDR3 DNA sequence: TGTGCCAGTAGTATTTCCCTCTACACCGGGGAGCTGTTTTTT. This sequence encodes CASSISLYTGELFF. This chain links TRBV19 with TRBJ2-2, with no clear D. Germline CDR1 is LNHDA and CDR2 is SQIVND (reference sequence). The CDR3 totals 14 residues. Trimming pared 3 bases from V and 3 bases from J, leaving 8 bases between.

This chain connects TRBV18 to TRBJ2-6; 8 positions agree with TRBD2. The CDR3 spans 15 residues. Germline values: CDR1 KGHSH, CDR2 LQKENI. V shed 6 bases, J shed 2 bases, and the junction held 3 bases outside the gene matches. CDR3 DNA sequence: TGTGCCAGCTCCCGAGCGGGGGCTGGGGCCAACGTCCTGACTTTC. This translates into CASSRAGAGANVLTF.

This clone showed up just once. The V call is TRBV6-6, the J call TRBJ2-1, with 9 bases identical to TRBD1. The ends lost 3 bases at V and 10 bases at J; junction bases unmatched: 7. This CDR3 region has 14 residues. The V gene's germline CDR1 is MNHNY and CDR2 SVGAGI (reference sequence). The CDR3 region is CASSYSTGGREQFF. CDR3 nucleotide sequence: TGTGCCAGCAGTTATTCGACAGGGGGTAGAGAGCAGTTCTTC.

The rearrangement links TRBV6-1 to TRBJ1-6; TRBD1 is a possible D gene (5 bases). The CDR3 sequence is 14 residues long. Germline CDR1 MNHNS, CDR2 SASEGT. Trimming took 6 bases from V and 7 from J, leaving 13 bases between them. For the CDR3, the DNA is TGTGCCAGCAGGGGCAGGGATAGGAATTCACCCCTCCACTTT. The encoded protein is CASRGRDRNSPLHF.

CDR3 in amino acids: CASSRGGPGNTIYF. CDR3 bases: TGTGCCAGTAGTAGGGGGGGTCCTGGAAACACCATATATTTT. The chain carries TRBV19 and TRBJ1-3, with D possibly TRBD1 on 5 matching bases. Looked up from germline, CDR1 is LNHDA and CDR2 is SQIVND (reference sequence). This CDR3 has 14 residues. Trimming removed 4 bases at V and 2 bases at J, with 9 bases between.

This chain links TRBV11-2 with TRBJ2-7, with TRBD2 identical over 10 bases. The CDR3 sequence is 14 residues long. The V gene's germline CDR1 is SGHAT and CDR2 FQNNGV. V was clipped by 2 bases and J by 2 bases; unmatched bases: 0. The CDR3 is CASSLLAGAYEQYF. CDR3 in DNA: TGTGCCAGCAGCTTACTAGCGGGAGCCTACGAGCAGTACTTC.

The chain recombines TRBV30 with TRBJ2-7; maybe TRBD1 (6 bases). The V end lost 1 base, the J end lost 2 bases, and 18 bases lay between the germline ends. Per the germline V gene, CDR1 is GTSNPN and CDR2 is SVGIG (reference sequence). The CDR3 runs 16 residues. CDR3: CAWSADSGTHAYEQYF. The CDR3 nucleotides are TGTGCCTGGAGTGCAGATTCCGGGACACACGCCTACGAGCAGTACTTC.

CDR3 amino acids: CASSPRTGAPSYEQYF. CDR3 nucleotides: TGTGCCAGCAGCCCCAGGACAGGGGCCCCCTCCTACGAGCAGTACTTC. The V gene is TRBV7-8, the J gene TRBJ2-7; 9 positions agree with TRBD1. V trimming: 5 bases; J trimming: 0 bases; junction bases outside the gene matches: 8. The CDR3 sequence is 16 residues long. Looked up from germline, CDR1 is SGHVS and CDR2 is FQNEAQ.

The gene calls are TRBV5-1 and TRBJ2-1; 10 bases map to TRBD2. V gave up 2 bases and J gave up 8 bases; unmatched junction bases: 7. Germline V CDR1 and CDR2: SGHRS, YFSETQ. The CDR3 has 15 amino acids. The CDR3 sequence is CASSFQRGGRDEQFF. CDR3 nucleotide sequence: TGCGCCAGCAGCTTCCAGCGGGGGGGCCGGGATGAGCAGTTCTTC. The full variable domain, in which reference TRBV5-1 and TRBJ2-1 provide the parts outside the CDR3, is KAGVTQTPRYLIKTRGQQVTLSCSPISGHRSVSWYQQTPGQGLQFLFEYFSETQRNKGNFPGRFSGRQFSNSRSEMNVSTLELGDSALYLCASSFQRGGRDEQFFGPGTRLTVL.

Of note for this clone: The CDR3 ends on some other residue instead of the conserved phenylalanine or tryptophan, so this is likely a read error. V is TRBV10-3 and J is TRBJ1-1; TRBD1 is a possible D gene (5 bases). The V and J ends lost 2 bases and 4 bases respectively, with 20 bases between them. This CDR3 contains 17 residues. Germline loops: CDR1 ENHRY, CDR2 SYGVKD. CDR3 DNA: TGTGCCATCAGTGAGCCTTCTAGGGGCAATTGGGGCACTGAAGCTTTCCTT. Encoded protein: CAISEPSRGNWGTEAFL.

The rearrangement joins TRBV29-1 to TRBJ2-2; the D is unclear. V lost 4 bases and J 3 bases, leaving 6 bases between the germline ends. In germline, CDR1 is SQVTM, CDR2 ANQGSEA. The CDR3 extends over 12 amino acids. In DNA, the CDR3 is TGCAGCGTTGGCCGGGACACCGGGGAGCTGTTTTTT. It specifies CSVGRDTGELFF.

The chain combines TRBV30 with TRBJ1-4, with 10 bases identical to TRBD1. Germline CDR1 is GTSNPN and CDR2 is SVGIG (reference sequence). The V gene end was trimmed by 2 bases and the J gene end by 7 bases; junction bases not matched to a gene: 4. The CDR3 runs to 14 residues. The CDR3, as DNA: TGTGCCTGGAGTCGACAGGGGGCAGGTGAAAAACTGTTTTTT. This sequence encodes CAWSRQGAGEKLFF.

This clone is a singleton in its sample. This rearrangement joins TRBV4-3 to TRBJ1-1; D possibly corresponds to TRBD1 (6 bases). This CDR3 is built from 15 residues. CDR1 is LGHNA and CDR2 is YSLEER in the germline V gene. The germline V and J ends were trimmed by 3 bases and 9 bases, with 20 bases remaining between them. Written as DNA, the CDR3 is TGCGCCAGCAGCCATCTCGGAGGGGGACCTTTAAAAGCTTTCTTT. Translation: CASSHLGGGPLKAFF.

V gene TRBV19 combines with J gene TRBJ2-1; 8 nucleotides line up with TRBD2. The CDR3 is 15 residues long. CDR1 and CDR2 from the germline V gene are LNHDA and SQIVND (reference sequence). V lost 5 bases and J lost 7; bases outside the gene matches: 10. This chain's CDR3 is CASSVYPGLDNEQFF. CDR3 sequence (DNA): TGTGCCAGTAGTGTCTATCCGGGACTAGATAATGAGCAGTTCTTC.